This T cell receptor beta chain derives from a study of naive and memory T cell subsets. CDR3 length: 16 residues. The V and J ends lost 0 bases and 4 bases, in that order; junction bases with no gene match: 7. CDR1 is MNHEY and CDR2 is SVGAGI in the germline V gene. For blood and skin samples, reverse transcription used TCR alpha and beta constant primers. TCRdb fed the 5' RACE reads into MiXCR, producing one record per CDR3 protein. The repertoire includes about 25,000 distinct CDR3 sequences, roughly 25% of them detected once, and over 1.5% sits in the top ten. RNA was extracted from approximately 2.6 ml of whole blood of healthy adults.

V and J are TRBV6-5 and TRBJ2-5; 8 nucleotides agree with TRBD2. This TCR came from a female donor in good health. The CDR3, as DNA: TGTGCCAGCAGTTACTCCTTCGGGGGGGCCTCAGAGACCCAGTACTTC. Residues: CASSYSFGGASETQYF.